One and the same sample provided the 15 T cell receptor beta chains below, sequenced in a study of cytomegalovirus exposure and HLA in healthy donors. Primers included in the PCR were 60 Vbeta and 13 Jbeta primers. Sequencing used immunoSEQ multiplex PCR; TCRdb keeps in-frame clones, though not all of them. The profile covers 160,000 or so clones, with roughly four fifths appearing a single time and around 10% taken by the ten largest. Material for sequencing was PBMCs. The receptors stem from a man aged 45-65 years in good health and CMV-seropositive.

Here the CDR3 DNA reads TGTGCCAGCAGCTTATTTGTCGGTTCCTACGAGCAGTACTTC. Encoded protein: CASSLFVGSYEQYF. This sequence joins TRBV7-8 and TRBJ2-7; D unresolved. This CDR3 contains 14 residues. The V gene lost 2 bases and the J gene lost 1 base, with 9 bases spanning the gap. CDR1 and CDR2 from the germline V gene are SGHVS and FQNEAQ.

The rearrangement uses TRBV30 and TRBJ2-7; 9 bases align to TRBD1. V shed 4 bases, J shed 1 base, and the junction held 5 bases outside the gene matches. The CDR3 spans 14 residues. The germline V gene has CDR1 GTSNPN and CDR2 SVGIG (reference sequence). The CDR3 here is CAWTSGTGSYEQYF. The DNA for the CDR3 is TGTGCCTGGACCTCCGGGACAGGGTCCTACGAGCAGTACTTC.

The V call is TRBV28, the J call TRBJ2-1; D is undetermined. Germline V gene sequence: CDR1 MDHEN, CDR2 SYDVKM. The CDR3 is made up of 12 amino acids. Trimming stripped 2 bases from V and 5 bases from J, with 4 bases between. CDR3 residues: CASSLVDNEQFF. The CDR3 DNA is TGTGCCAGCAGTTTAGTAGACAATGAGCAGTTCTTC.

The chain employs TRBV30 and TRBJ1-2; D is undetermined. This CDR3 region has 14 residues. V was shortened by 2 bases and J by 4 bases, with 14 bases between the two germline ends. Germline V CDR1 and CDR2: GTSNPN, SVGIG (reference sequence). The CDR3 protein is CAWSSGRLLYGYTF. The CDR3, as DNA: TGTGCCTGGAGTTCTGGGCGCCTGCTCTATGGCTACACCTTC.

The chain is built from TRBV28 and TRBJ2-7; no reliable D call. The CDR3 sequence is 14 residues long. Germline V gives CDR1 MDHEN, CDR2 SYDVKM. Trimming removed 7 bases at V and 2 bases at J, with 15 bases between. In DNA form, the CDR3 reads TGTGCCAGCACCTCCCCGGCTACTACCTACGAGCAGTACTTC. It codes for CASTSPATTYEQYF. Variable domain in full (rest from reference TRBV28 and TRBJ2-7): DVKVTQSSRYLVKRTGEKVFLECVQDMDHENMFWYRQDPGLGLRLIYFSYDVKMKEKGDIPEGYSVSREKKERFSLILESASTNQTSMYLCASTSPATTYEQYFGPGTRLTVT.

The chain recombines TRBV5-6 with TRBJ2-7; D uncertain. This CDR3 region has 10 residues. Germline values: CDR1 SGHDT, CDR2 YYEEEE. Trimming stripped 5 bases from V and 7 bases from J, with 7 bases between. The chain's CDR3 is CASRSREQYF. DNA of the CDR3: TGTGCCAGCAGGTCGCGGGAGCAGTACTTC. Using reference TRBV5-6 and TRBJ2-7 for the parts outside the CDR3, the full variable domain is DAGVTQSPTHLIKTRGQQVTLRCSPKSGHDTVSWYQQALGQGPQFIFQYYEEEERQRGNFPDRFSGHQFPNYSSELNVNALLLGDSALYLCASRSREQYFGPGTRLTVT.

This clone came up once. CDR3 residues: CASRTGARLPYNEQFF. For the CDR3, the DNA is TGTGCCAGCAGGACAGGGGCTAGACTACCGTACAATGAGCAGTTCTTC. The chain couples TRBV27 to TRBJ2-1; 8 nucleotides align to TRBD1. CDR3 length: 16 amino acids. Germline CDR1 and CDR2: MNHEY and SMNVEV (reference sequence). V was pared by 6 bases and J by 4 bases, with 11 bases of the junction left unmatched.

The rearrangement links TRBV9 to TRBJ2-1; 8 bases agree with TRBD1. The CDR3 has 15 residues. Germline trimming cut 0 bases from V and 8 bases from J; bases unmatched to any gene: 7. Germline lookup yields CDR1 SGDLS and CDR2 YYNGEE. This CDR3 is CASSVAGGPGDEQFF. The CDR3 DNA reads as TGTGCCAGCAGCGTAGCAGGGGGCCCTGGCGATGAGCAGTTCTTC.

This sequence joins TRBV1 and TRBJ1-1; the D call in the table, TRBD1, was not verified against the DNA. TRBV1 is a pseudogene segment. This CDR3 comprises 16 residues. CDR3 residues: CTSSQDCGDRKTEAFF. The CDR3, as DNA: TGCACCAGCAGCCAAGATTGCGGGGACAGGAAGACTGAAGCTTTCTTT.

The gene calls are TRBV18 and TRBJ1-5; tentatively, D is TRBD1 (5 bases). Germline CDR1 is KGHSH and CDR2 is LQKENI. The CDR3 has 16 amino acids. Trimming shortened V by 1 base and J by 2 bases, and 12 bases separated the two germline ends. This CDR3 is CASSPLAGHGNQPQHF. CDR3 sequence (DNA): TGTGCCAGCTCACCACTCGCAGGGCATGGCAATCAGCCCCAGCATTTT.

The chain recombines TRBV12-5 with TRBJ2-1; 11 bases align to TRBD1. The CDR3 spans 16 residues. Trimming removed 6 bases from V and 1 base from J; junction bases left unmatched: 5. CDR1 is LGHNT and CDR2 is FRNRAP in the germline V gene. The CDR3 region has the DNA TGTGCTAGTGGCTCTGGACAGGGGGCTTCCTACAATGAGCAGTTCTTC. The encoded protein is CASGSGQGASYNEQFF.

The genes are TRBV7-2 and TRBJ2-3; 8 bases are shared with TRBD1. CDR1 and CDR2 from the germline V gene are SGHTA and FQGNSA. The CDR3 runs 15 residues. V shed 1 base, J shed 2 bases, and the junction held 2 bases outside the gene matches. CDR3 in DNA: TGTGCCAGCAGCTTAGACAGGGGGAACACAGATACGCAGTATTTT. This gives the protein CASSLDRGNTDTQYF. Full variable domain (outside the CDR3, taken from reference TRBV7-2 and TRBJ2-3): GAGVSQSPSNKVTEKGKDVELRCDPISGHTALYWYRQSLGQGLEFLIYFQGNSAPDKSGLPSDRFSAERTGGSVSTLTIQRTQQEDSAVYLCASSLDRGNTDTQYFGPGTRLTVL.

The chain carries TRBV27 and TRBJ2-3, with 12 bases fitting TRBD2. Trimming took 5 bases from V and 2 from J; bases not matched to a gene: 17. Looked up from germline, CDR1 is MNHEY and CDR2 is SMNVEV (reference sequence). This CDR3 region has 20 residues. For the CDR3, the DNA is TGTGCCAGCAGTCTCTCGGCTAGCGGGAGGGCCATCAAATTCACAGATACGCAGTATTTT. This gives the protein CASSLSASGRAIKFTDTQYF.

This sequence joins TRBV5-1 and TRBJ2-1; 11 bases map to TRBD2. Germline V gene data show CDR1 as SGHRS and CDR2 as YFSETQ. V gave up 8 bases and J gave up 8 bases; unmatched junction bases: 9. The CDR3 runs to 14 residues. As DNA, the CDR3 is TGCGCCAGTCATACTAGCGGGAGATCCCATGAGCAGTTCTTC. This codes for CASHTSGRSHEQFF.

The chain carries TRBV30 and TRBJ2-7; no clear D gene. CDR1 is GTSNPN and CDR2 is SVGIG in the germline V gene (reference sequence). This CDR3 has 12 amino acids. The V end was cut by 2 bases, the J end by 6 bases, with 11 bases between. The CDR3 sequence: CAWSRLSSEQYF. The CDR3 DNA reads TGTGCCTGGAGTAGACTCTCGAGCGAGCAGTACTTC.